These 9 T cell receptor beta chains were sequenced from one sample in a study of radiotherapy plus CTLA-4 blockade in lung cancer. The method was immunoSEQ multiplex PCR; TCRdb's version includes in-frame clones alone and lacks a portion of them. The sample gives about 50,000 clones, approximately 70% of which show up once; around 3.3% is in the top ten. The specimen comprised peripheral blood, sampled from a patient treated with radiotherapy plus ipilimumab. The receptors derive from a human donor with non-small cell lung cancer who had a complete response to radiotherapy plus ipilimumab.

The table lists this clone with a few counts. This chain joins TRBV7-9 and TRBJ1-2; 7 bases are shared with TRBD1. Losses at the gene ends were 4 bases for V and 4 bases for J; bases not matched to a gene: 9. The CDR3 is 15 amino acids. CDR1 is SEHNR and CDR2 is FQNEAQ in the germline V gene (reference sequence). For the CDR3, the DNA is TGTGCCAGCAGCTCTGAACGGGACAGCTTCTATGGCTACACCTTC. This encodes CASSSERDSFYGYTF.

Regarding this clone: A junction boundary mismatches the germline segment, possibly from a read error. CDR3 amino acids: CASSLAGAGGPEQYF. The CDR3 DNA reads as TGTGCCAGCAGTTTAGCGGGGGCGGGAGGGCCCGAGCAGTACTTC. The chain links TRBV11-2 to TRBJ2-7; 9 bases are shared with TRBD2. The CDR3 loop spans 15 amino acids. Germline CDR1 is SGHAT and CDR2 is FQNNGV.

This clone was observed once. The chain uses TRBV29-1 and TRBJ2-3; 7 bases match TRBD2. The CDR3 loop spans 13 amino acids. Per germline, CDR1 SQVTM and CDR2 ANQGSEA. With 2 bases clipped from V and 6 bases from J, the junction kept 5 bases outside the gene matches. The CDR3 DNA follows: TGCAGCGTTGAAAGGGACTACCGGGATACGCAGTATTTT. Its protein is CSVERDYRDTQYF.

The gene calls are TRBV28 and TRBJ1-2; D ambiguous. Germline loops: CDR1 MDHEN, CDR2 SYDVKM. V lost 3 bases, J lost 5 bases, and 7 bases lay in between. The CDR3 sequence is 12 residues long. The CDR3 loop is CASSFRLYGYTF. The CDR3 DNA reads as TGTGCCAGCAGTTTCCGACTATATGGCTACACCTTC.

The chain joins TRBV9 to TRBJ2-1, with 8 bases lining up with TRBD2. Germline values: CDR1 SGDLS, CDR2 YYNGEE. The CDR3 runs 15 residues. The J segment lost 0 bases and the V segment lost 3 bases, leaving 2 bases of the junction unmatched. In DNA, the CDR3 is TGTGCCAGCAGCGGCAGCGGGAGCTCCTACAATGAGCAGTTCTTC. It yields the protein CASSGSGSSYNEQFF. Full variable domain (remainder filled in from reference TRBV9 and TRBJ2-1): DSGVTQTPKHLITATGQRVTLRCSPRSGDLSVYWYQQSLDQGLQFLIQYYNGEERAKGNILERFSAQQFPDLHSELNLSSLELGDSALYFCASSGSGSSYNEQFFGPGTRLTVL.

This clone occurred once. This chain uses TRBV6-5 with TRBJ1-5, with D possibly TRBD1 on 5 matching bases. V lost 5 bases, J lost 3 bases, and 14 bases lay in between. Germline CDR1 and CDR2: MNHEY and SVGAGI. This CDR3 comprises 15 residues. The CDR3 nucleotides are TGTGCCAGCAGTCAGGACACAGCACTCAATCAGCCCCAGCATTTT. As protein: CASSQDTALNQPQHF.

V is TRBV4-1 and J is TRBJ1-3, with D possibly TRBD1 on 6 matching bases. Between the trimmed V and J ends, which lost 4 bases and 10 bases, there was a span of 17 bases. The germline V gene encodes CDR1 MGHRA and CDR2 YSYEKL. The CDR3 covers 14 residues. CDR3 in amino acids: CASSPTTGLNTIYF. The CDR3 DNA sequence: TGCGCCAGCAGCCCTACGACAGGCTTAAATACCATATATTTT.

The V gene is TRBV28, the J gene TRBJ1-2, with D perhaps matching TRBD1 (6 bases). Per the germline V gene, CDR1 is MDHEN and CDR2 is SYDVKM. Trimming shortened V by 3 bases and J by 7 bases, and 18 bases separated the two germline ends. This CDR3 spans 15 amino acids. CDR3 sequence: CASSFPKPGHSGYTF. The CDR3 DNA sequence: TGTGCCAGCAGTTTTCCTAAACCGGGACATAGTGGCTACACCTTC.

CDR3 sequence: CASSFYPDVAQYF. CDR3 nucleotide sequence: TGTGCCAGCAGTTTCTACCCCGACGTAGCTCAGTATTTT. This chain joins TRBV27 and TRBJ2-3; D is unresolved. Trimming pared 3 bases from V and 12 bases from J, leaving 16 bases between. Germline-derived CDR1 and CDR2 are MNHEY and SMNVEV (reference sequence). The CDR3 is 13 amino acids.